These 23 T cell receptor beta chains share one sample of origin, sequenced in a study of cytomegalovirus exposure and HLA in healthy donors. Primers for the PCR totalled 60 Vbeta and 13 Jbeta. Using immunoSEQ multiplex PCR, the repertoire was profiled, and TCRdb retains in-frame clones only, with some absent. The table records under 200,000 clones, 65% to 90% of them present only once. The sequenced sample was PBMCs. These receptor sequences come from a human donor in good health.

The genes are TRBV28 and TRBJ2-7; perhaps TRBD1 as D (7 bases). The CDR3 sequence is 14 residues long. Germline values: CDR1 MDHEN, CDR2 SYDVKM. V lost 5 bases to trimming and J lost 4 bases, with 15 bases between them. The CDR3 region is CASSGGTVFYEQYF. The CDR3 nucleotides are TGTGCCAGCAGTGGGGGGACAGTCTTTTACGAGCAGTACTTC.

This sequence joins TRBV10-2 and TRBJ1-5; 12 positions agree with TRBD1. J lost 6 bases, V lost 6 bases, and 9 bases had no gene match. The length of the CDR3 is 16 residues. Germline CDR1 is WSHSY and CDR2 is SAAADI. This chain's CDR3 is CASRDPGTGGFQPQHF. CDR3 nucleotide sequence: TGCGCCAGCAGGGACCCCGGGACAGGGGGCTTTCAGCCCCAGCATTTT.

The CDR3 region has the DNA TGTGCCAGCAGCTTTCTCCCTACAGATACGCAGTATTTT. The encoded protein is CASSFLPTDTQYF. The V gene is TRBV7-9, the J gene TRBJ2-3; D is unresolved. The CDR3 spans 13 residues. Trimming left V 3 bases short and J 3 bases short, with 7 bases between. CDR1 and CDR2 (germline): SEHNR, FQNEAQ (reference sequence).

The CDR3: CAISESSGKDEQFF. In nucleotides, the CDR3 is TGTGCCATCAGTGAGTCGAGCGGGAAGGATGAGCAGTTCTTC. V gene TRBV10-3 combines with J gene TRBJ2-1; 7 nucleotides agree with TRBD2. This CDR3 is 14 amino acids long. With V trimmed by 0 bases and J by 8 bases, 4 bases remained unmatched. CDR1 is ENHRY, CDR2 SYGVKD, per germline.

This clone appeared a few times. This rearrangement joins TRBV9 to TRBJ2-7, with D maybe TRBD1 (5 bases). This CDR3 comprises 13 residues. Germline V gene lookup returns CDR1 SGDLS and CDR2 YYNGEE. Trimming stripped 3 bases from V and 5 bases from J, with 12 bases between. The DNA for the CDR3 is TGTGCCAGCAGCGATTCTTTAGGGGACGAGCAGTACTTC. Its protein product is CASSDSLGDEQYF.

The chain uses TRBV5-4 and TRBJ2-6, with D unclear. V lost 6 bases to trimming and J lost 0 bases, with 10 bases between them. CDR1 and CDR2 (germline): SGHNT, YYREEE (reference sequence). CDR3 length: 15 residues. The CDR3 loop is CASTHRASGANVLTF. As DNA, the CDR3 is TGTGCCAGCACCCACCGAGCCTCTGGGGCCAACGTCCTGACTTTC. Drawing the rest from reference TRBV5-4 and TRBJ2-6, the complete variable domain is ETGVTQSPTHLIKTRGQQVTLRCSSQSGHNTVSWYQQALGQGPQFIFQYYREEENGRGNFPPRFSGLQFPNYSSELNVNALELDDSALYLCASTHRASGANVLTFGAGSRLTVL.

The J gene is TRBJ2-5, the V gene TRBV4-2; 7 bases line up with TRBD2. Gene TRBJ2-7 matches the end of the DNA better, so the J call may be wrong. Germline lookup yields CDR1 LGHNA and CDR2 YNFKEQ. CDR3 size: 18 residues. CDR3 amino acids: CASSQEFVLVRENYEQYF. In DNA, the CDR3 is TGTGCCAGCAGCCAAGAATTTGTCTTGGTGCGGGAGAACTACGAGCAGTACTTC.

The rearrangement joins TRBV9 to TRBJ1-1, with 11 bases matching TRBD1. Germline V lookup: CDR1 SGDLS, CDR2 YYNGEE. The V segment lost 3 bases and the J segment 2 bases; nucleotides outside the gene matches: 0. The CDR3 runs to 14 residues. The CDR3 DNA follows: TGTGCCAGCAGCGGGACAGGGGGCAACACTGAAGCTTTCTTT. Its translation is CASSGTGGNTEAFF.

The V call is TRBV15, the J call TRBJ2-7; D gene unclear. Germline V lookup: CDR1 LNHNV, CDR2 YYDKDF (reference sequence). V was shortened by 4 bases and J by 6 bases, with 10 bases between the two germline ends. The length of the CDR3 is 12 residues. The CDR3 region has the DNA TGTGCCACCAGCACTGTAGGCGGCGAGCAGTACTTC. Protein: CATSTVGGEQYF.

This rearrangement joins TRBV7-8 to TRBJ1-2, with D perhaps TRBD1 (5 bases). This CDR3 is built from 17 residues. Germline CDR1 reads SGHVS; CDR2 reads FQNEAQ. V gave up 4 bases and J gave up 1 base, with 19 bases separating them. The CDR3 DNA reads as TGTGCCAGCAGCTACGGGGGTGGATGGGACTATAACTATGGCTACACCTTC. It encodes CASSYGGGWDYNYGYTF.

This clone was picked up a small number of times. This chain joins TRBV20-1 and TRBJ1-1; D remains ambiguous. Between the trimmed V and J ends, which lost 2 bases and 3 bases, there was a span of 4 bases. Germline CDR1 reads DFQATT; CDR2 reads SNEGSKA (reference sequence). CDR3 length equals 11 residues. The CDR3 reads CSARLYTEAFF. CDR3 in DNA: TGCAGTGCTAGATTATACACTGAAGCTTTCTTT.

This clone was counted a few times. The CDR3 region is CASHYEVRPRYGYTF. DNA for the CDR3: TGTGCCAGTCACTACGAAGTCCGCCCACGTTATGGCTACACCTTC. The rearrangement links TRBV2 to TRBJ1-2; no reliable D call. Trimming removed 9 bases at V and 5 bases at J, with 22 bases between. The CDR3 contains 15 residues. Germline CDR1 is SNHLY and CDR2 is FYNNEI.

The chain has TRBV29-1 and TRBJ2-3; 8 bases line up with TRBD1. The germline CDR1 and CDR2 sequences are SQVTM and ANQGSEA. Trimming removed 3 bases from V and 4 bases from J; junction bases left unmatched: 0. The CDR3 spans 12 residues. The CDR3 DNA sequence: TGCAGCGTTGACAGGGGGCCAGATACGCAGTATTTT. Translation gives CSVDRGPDTQYF.

The J gene is TRBJ2-3, the V gene TRBV7-9; 7 bases are shared with TRBD2. The trim removed 7 bases at V and 6 bases at J, leaving 16 bases unmatched. The CDR3 has 16 residues. Germline V gene lookup returns CDR1 SEHNR and CDR2 FQNEAQ (reference sequence). This CDR3 is CASNEGTGGSSDTQYF. The CDR3 DNA reads TGTGCCAGCAACGAGGGGACGGGGGGATCTTCCGATACGCAGTATTTT.

The rearrangement uses TRBV4-3 and TRBJ1-6; 8 positions agree with TRBD1. The germline gives CDR1 LGHNA, CDR2 YSLEER. Trimming at V came to 2 bases and at J to 0 bases, leaving 9 bases not matched to a gene. The CDR3 is 19 amino acids. The CDR3 loop reads CASSQTRTGTSSYNSPLHF. The CDR3 nucleotides are TGCGCCAGCAGCCAAACAAGGACAGGGACGAGCTCCTATAATTCACCCCTCCACTTT.

This clone was picked up one time. V usage is TRBV18 and J usage is TRBJ2-7; TRBD2 agrees at 7 bases. The CDR3 length is 15 residues. CDR1 is KGHSH and CDR2 is LQKENI in the germline V gene. Trimming at V came to 0 bases and at J to 4 bases, leaving 6 bases not matched to a gene. CDR3 nucleotide sequence: TGTGCCAGCTCACCACCTTCGGCTAGCGGATACGAGCAGTACTTC. Protein product: CASSPPSASGYEQYF.

The J gene is TRBJ1-1, the V gene TRBV27, with D maybe TRBD1 (6 bases). CDR1 is MNHEY and CDR2 is SMNVEV in the germline V gene (reference sequence). Trimming removed 11 bases from V and 0 bases from J, with 19 bases in between. The CDR3 spans 15 residues. CDR3 loop: CASQAGAFLNTEAFF. Here the CDR3 DNA reads TGTGCCTCCCAAGCGGGGGCTTTTTTGAACACTGAAGCTTTCTTT.

The chain couples TRBV27 to TRBJ2-7; D is perhaps TRBD2 (5 bases). The CDR3 runs 14 residues. Trimming stripped 6 bases from V and 7 bases from J, with 19 bases between. The V gene's germline CDR1 is MNHEY and CDR2 SMNVEV (reference sequence). The CDR3 protein is CASRDAQRSGEQYF. The CDR3 nucleotides read TGTGCCAGCAGGGATGCCCAGCGCTCGGGGGAGCAGTACTTC.

The gene calls are TRBV9 and TRBJ2-7, with TRBD2 matching 10 bases. Trimming took 0 bases from V and 3 from J; bases not matched to a gene: 6. Germline values: CDR1 SGDLS, CDR2 YYNGEE. The CDR3 totals 16 residues. CDR3 residues: CASSVGPSGGGYEQYF. The DNA for the CDR3 is TGTGCCAGCAGCGTAGGTCCTAGCGGGGGTGGCTACGAGCAGTACTTC.

The V gene is TRBV7-8, the J gene TRBJ2-3; TRBD2 agrees at 12 bases. The CDR3 contains 16 residues. Germline CDR1 and CDR2: SGHVS and FQNEAQ. The junction had 5 bases not matched to a gene; V was cut back by 5 bases and J by 2 bases. The CDR3 DNA sequence: TGTGCCAGCAGCGACGGACTAGCGGGGATCACAGATACGCAGTATTTT. This translates into CASSDGLAGITDTQYF.

CDR3 residues: CASSQVGGYEQYF. The CDR3 DNA reads as TGCGCCAGCAGCCAAGTCGGGGGCTACGAGCAGTACTTC. The chain is built from TRBV4-1 and TRBJ2-7; a weak D match, TRBD2 (6 bases). CDR3 length: 13 residues. CDR1 MGHRA and CDR2 YSYEKL come from the germline V gene. V lost 1 base and J lost 3, with 7 bases in between.

This clone has just a few counts. The chain combines TRBV11-2 with TRBJ2-7; possibly TRBD2 for D (5 bases). This CDR3 spans 15 amino acids. Looked up from germline, CDR1 is SGHAT and CDR2 is FQNNGV. Trimming shortened V by 5 bases and J by 2 bases, and 16 bases separated the two germline ends. CDR3 in amino acids: CASSPLDSAPYEQYF. CDR3 sequence (DNA): TGTGCCAGCAGCCCTCTGGATAGCGCACCCTACGAGCAGTACTTC.

The V and J genes are TRBV19 and TRBJ1-1, with 7 bases matching TRBD1. There are 14 residues in the CDR3. Germline V gene sequence: CDR1 LNHDA, CDR2 SQIVND (reference sequence). J was trimmed by 0 bases and V by 3 bases; bases with no gene match: 1. The CDR3 sequence is CASSMDRMNTEAFF. The CDR3 bases are TGTGCCAGTAGTATGGACAGGATGAACACTGAAGCTTTCTTT.